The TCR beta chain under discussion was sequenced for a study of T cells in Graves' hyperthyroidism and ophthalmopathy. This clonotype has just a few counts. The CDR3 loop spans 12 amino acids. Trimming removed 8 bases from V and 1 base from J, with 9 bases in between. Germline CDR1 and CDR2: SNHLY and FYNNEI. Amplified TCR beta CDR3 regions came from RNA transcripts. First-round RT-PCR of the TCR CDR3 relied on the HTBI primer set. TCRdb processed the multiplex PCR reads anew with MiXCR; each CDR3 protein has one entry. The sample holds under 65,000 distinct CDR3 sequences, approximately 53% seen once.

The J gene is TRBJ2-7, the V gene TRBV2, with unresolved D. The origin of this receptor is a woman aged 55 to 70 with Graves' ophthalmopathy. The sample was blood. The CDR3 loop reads CASAPPSYEQYF. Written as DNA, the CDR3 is TGTGCCAGCGCACCACCATCCTACGAGCAGTACTTC.